This paragraph reports one T cell receptor (beta chain). This record belongs to a study of blood T cell repertoires in COVID-19. Libraries were prepared by immunoSEQ multiplex PCR; TCRdb keeps only in-frame clonotypes and omits some of them. Here the sample spans 100,000 to 120,000 clones, 88% being singletons. This TCR derives from a human donor in a cohort sampled during active COVID-19. The source material was peripheral blood.

CDR3 coding DNA: TGTGCCAGCAGCCGGACAGGGGGCAATGAGCAGTTCTTC. It yields the protein CASSRTGGNEQFF. The chain recombines TRBV4-2 with TRBJ2-1; TRBD1 matches 10 bases. CDR3 length: 13 residues. Germline V gene lookup returns CDR1 LGHNA and CDR2 YNFKEQ. J lost 6 bases, V lost 4 bases, and 0 bases had no gene match.